This T cell receptor (beta chain) was recorded in a study of T cell changes during pregnancy in multiple sclerosis. Sequencing was performed with immunoSEQ multiplex PCR; in TCRdb, only in-frame clones are kept and a portion is missing. The sample carries approximately 48,000 clones, under 95% recorded once. The clonotype was recovered from a female donor with multiple sclerosis, enrolled in a pregnancy study. The sample in question was CD8+ T cells from peripheral blood mononuclear cells, obtained before pregnancy.

The CDR3 DNA sequence: TGTGCCACCGCCTTCGGGGGATCCTACGAGCAGTACTTC. It codes for CATAFGGSYEQYF. The V and J genes are TRBV14 and TRBJ2-7; D is possibly TRBD2 (6 bases). With 10 bases removed from V and 1 base from J, the gap between germline ends came to 14 bases. The CDR3 sequence is 13 residues long. Germline values: CDR1 SGHDN, CDR2 FVKESK.